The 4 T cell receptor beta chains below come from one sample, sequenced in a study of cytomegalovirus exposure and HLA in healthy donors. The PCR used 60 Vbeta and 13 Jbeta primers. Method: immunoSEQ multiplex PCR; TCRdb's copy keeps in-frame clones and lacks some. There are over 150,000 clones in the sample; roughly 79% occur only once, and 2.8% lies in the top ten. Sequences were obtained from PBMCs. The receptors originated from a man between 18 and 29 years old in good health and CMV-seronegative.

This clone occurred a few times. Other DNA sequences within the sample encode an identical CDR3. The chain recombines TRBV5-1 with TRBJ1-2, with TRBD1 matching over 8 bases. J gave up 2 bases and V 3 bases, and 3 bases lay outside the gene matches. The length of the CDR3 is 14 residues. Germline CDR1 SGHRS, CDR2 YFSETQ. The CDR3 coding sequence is TGCGCCAGCAGCTCCGGACAGGGAAACTATGGCTACACCTTC. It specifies CASSSGQGNYGYTF.

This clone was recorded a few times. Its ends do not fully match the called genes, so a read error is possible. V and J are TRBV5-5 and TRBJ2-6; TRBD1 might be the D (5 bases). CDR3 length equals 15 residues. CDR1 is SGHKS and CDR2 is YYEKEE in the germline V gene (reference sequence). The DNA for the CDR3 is TGTGCCAGCAGCTCGCTCTTGTATGGGGCCAACGGCCTGACTTTC. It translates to CASSSLLYGANGLTF.

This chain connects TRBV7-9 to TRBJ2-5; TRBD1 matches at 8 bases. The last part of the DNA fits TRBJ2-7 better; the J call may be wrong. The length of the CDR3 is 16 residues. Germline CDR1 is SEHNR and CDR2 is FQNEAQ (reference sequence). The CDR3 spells CASSQHPGTGAYEQYF. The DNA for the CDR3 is TGTGCCAGCAGCCAACACCCTGGGACAGGAGCCTACGAGCAGTACTTC.

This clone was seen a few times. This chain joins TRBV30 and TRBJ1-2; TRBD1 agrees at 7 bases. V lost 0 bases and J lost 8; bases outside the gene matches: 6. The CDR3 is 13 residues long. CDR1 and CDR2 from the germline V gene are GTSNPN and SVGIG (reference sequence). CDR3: CAWSVFRGYGYTF. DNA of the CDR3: TGTGCCTGGAGTGTTTTCAGGGGGTACGGCTACACCTTC.